One and the same sample provided the 6 T cell receptor beta chains below, sequenced in a study of T-cell memory formation after mild COVID-19. TCRdb re-analysed the 5' RACE reads in MiXCR, keeping a single row per CDR3 protein. Among about 120,000 distinct CDR3 sequences listed, 20% to 25% were seen once. The sequencing input was PBMCs or a T cell subset sorted from them (not recorded which). The origin of the receptors is a man younger than 35 who had mild COVID-19 (a few samples of this study predate the infection). Cell type and time point are not known.

At least ten counts were recorded for this clonotype. The CDR3 DNA follows: TGTGCCAGCAGGACCGGGGGAGTGGATACGCAGTATTTT. It is translated as CASRTGGVDTQYF. J is TRBJ2-3 and V is TRBV6-5; D might be TRBD2 (6 bases). This CDR3 is 13 amino acids long. V was clipped by 6 bases and J by 6 bases, with 13 bases between them. Germline-derived CDR1 and CDR2 are MNHEY and SVGAGI.

This clonotype was picked up a small number of times. This chain joins TRBV6-4 and TRBJ2-2; D is perhaps TRBD1 (5 bases). This CDR3 spans 14 amino acids. Deletions cut 0 bases from V and 7 bases from J, with 9 bases between. The germline V gene has CDR1 MRHNA and CDR2 SNTAGT. CDR3 coding DNA: TGTGCCAGCAGTGACTCAGGGGATAACGGGGAGCTGTTTTTT. It codes for CASSDSGDNGELFF.

This clonotype was seen repeatedly, ten times or more. The V call is TRBV5-6, the J call TRBJ2-7; 7 nucleotides line up with TRBD1. The CDR3 length is 17 residues. Germline-derived CDR1 and CDR2 are SGHDT and YYEEEE. Germline trimming cut 0 bases from V and 3 bases from J; bases unmatched to any gene: 12. Written as DNA, the CDR3 is TGTGCCAGCAGCTTGGCCTTGGGGACAGCTACTCTCTACGAGCAGTACTTC. It is translated as CASSLALGTATLYEQYF.

This clonotype was counted at least ten times. The chain links TRBV7-8 to TRBJ2-1; 7 bases match TRBD2. Germline CDR1 is SGHVS and CDR2 is FQNEAQ. The ends lost 5 bases at V and 6 bases at J; junction bases unmatched: 13. The CDR3 is made up of 16 amino acids. The CDR3 is CASSPRERGVFNEQFF. DNA of the CDR3: TGTGCCAGCAGCCCGAGGGAGCGGGGAGTGTTCAATGAGCAGTTCTTC.

This clonotype was counted only a few times. This sequence joins TRBV7-9 and TRBJ2-1; 10 bases are shared with TRBD2. The CDR3 runs 15 residues. The germline V gene has CDR1 SEHNR and CDR2 FQNEAQ (reference sequence). V lost 1 base, J lost 6 bases, and 3 bases stayed unmatched. As DNA, the CDR3 is TGTGCCAGCAGCTTAGTAGCGGGGGGTCTCAATGAGCAGTTCTTC. The encoded protein is CASSLVAGGLNEQFF.

The chain links TRBV9 to TRBJ2-7, with a weak D call TRBD2 (6 bases). Germline V gene lookup returns CDR1 SGDLS and CDR2 YYNGEE. The CDR3 has 15 amino acids. Trimming took off 0 bases at V and 0 bases at J, with 10 bases between the two ends. The DNA of the CDR3 is TGTGCCAGCAGCGTAGGTCGGGAGAGCTCCTACGAGCAGTACTTC. This encodes CASSVGRESSYEQYF.